The present entry profiles one T cell receptor beta chain with its context. This receptor's antigen is unknown. Per-base quality was not reported, and no clone a single base away is much larger than it. Library creation used the immunoSEQ multiplex PCR assay. A mixture of 60 forward primers for TCR Vbeta segments and 13 reverse primers for TCR Jbeta segments was used in the multiplex PCR. The CDR3 region of rearranged TCR beta genes was amplified from genomic DNA by a multiplex PCR assay. The Illumina HiSeq System was used to sequence the amplified TCR beta libraries as 87-base-pair reads. In the source study's methods: In a later analysis, approximately 74 million unique TCR beta chains were counted across the approximately 670 repertoires, and roughly 11 million of these chains were shared by at least two donors. Raw reads were error-corrected and collapsed into unique sequences with a nearest-neighbor algorithm that merged closely related sequences to remove PCR and sequencing errors. V, D and J gene segments were assigned by aligning CDR3 sequences to IMGT reference sequences. For a sequence to be retained, at least a six-nucleotide match to both a V gene segment and a J gene segment was required. A rearrangement counted as productive if the CDR3 had no stop codons and remained in frame with V and J, and every other rearrangement counted as non-productive. CDR3 was defined according to IMGT convention as the region running from the second conserved V-encoded cysteine to the conserved J-encoded phenylalanine. The earlier analysis of some 540 of the donors excluded any sequence lacking an unambiguous match to a single V gene segment. In an earlier analysis of a few hundred of the donors, V segments were called functional above 56.7% productive rearrangements and were called segregating when the between-donor standard deviation exceeded 5%. To diagnose cytomegalovirus status from the catalog of TCR beta chain sequences, a statistical classification framework was built. In a later analysis, TCR nucleotide sequences were compared against IMGT/GENE-DB human TR gene sequences so that V and J genes could be assigned. In a later analysis, CDR3 sequences and most-parsimonious VDJ recombination scenarios were assigned using the TCRdist pipeline. A later analysis defined each TCR beta chain by its CDR3 amino acid sequence plus V-gene family, and excluded reads lacking a unique V-gene family. A later analysis removed 592 highly shared, low-generation-probability nucleotide sequences to deal with suspected cross-contamination and a sequencing artifact. A later analysis calculated a clonal expansion index for each public chain from normalized within-repertoire ranks of inferred template counts. A later analysis computed generation probabilities with a VDJ recombination model fitted to out-of-frame rearrangements, and checked the results against IGoR. A later analysis scored TCR-TCR, TCR-HLA and TCR-CMV co-occurrence with hypergeometric tests, applying a repertoire-size bias correction to TCR pairs. A later analysis estimated false discovery rates by permuting HLA or CMV assignments 20 times. A later analysis grouped co-occurring TCRs with DBSCAN, adding TCRdist sequence similarity when clustering within HLA-allele-positive subsets. Co-occurrence clustering excluded repertoires with fewer than 30,000 or more than 120,000 public chains, plus five with anomalous nucleotide sharing. Here the immuneACCESS table is served through TCRdb, limited to in-frame sequences with V and J called. Missing clones are a known gap in these copies; in checked studies unresolved V genes cover under half, and the rest lacks a known reason. V and J calls and clone size come straight from that table; D and trimming were deduced from the DNA. Counted in this sample were 200,000 to 250,000 clones; approximately 80% of them appeared once. Under 0.85% of the sample comes from the top ten.

The data belong to a study of cytomegalovirus exposure and HLA in healthy donors (dated by TCRdb to the late 2010s). For context, the study as a whole: An earlier analysis of several hundred of the donors reported roughly 270 Gb of sequence data and some 120 million unique TCR beta sequences from 150 million to 200 million T cells. A later analysis re-examined previously published TCR beta repertoires from hundreds of donors and added high-resolution HLA genotyping to investigate patterns of TCR occurrence. Among under 450 genotyped donors of the cohort, an average of 235,054 unique TCR beta nucleotide sequences were sequenced per donor, roughly 20% of them non-productive. An earlier analysis of several hundred of the donors used high-throughput TCR beta sequencing to judge whether each TCR beta V gene segment behaved as functional or pseudogenic. Class I and class II HLA loci were covered by the typing at four-digit resolution. Typing coverage varied by locus: roughly 620-640 donors for A, B, C, DRB1 and DQB1; more than 500 for DQA1; more than 600 for DPA1; roughly 450 for DPB1. To predict cytomegalovirus infection status, the study combined high-throughput TCR immunosequencing, statistical association of individual TCRs with disease status, and machine learning. A handful of DR-DQ haplotypes were treated as single units for association and clustering because of strong linkage in the cohort. In a later genetic analysis, genome-wide SNP genotypes for about 55% of the roughly 700 donors were used, and that subset was treated as a discovery cohort. Every discovery cohort repertoire had been produced on one sequencing platform. Donor age, sex, ethnicity and CMV serostatus were collected together with the repertoire data. An early release covering about 600 HLA-typed donors comprised approximately 300 gigabases of sequencing data and around 80 million unique TCR sequences. The aim of the study was to test whether cataloging public T cell receptors could identify signatures of past pathogen exposure. The genetic ancestry cluster associated with self-reported Caucasian donors included around 76% of the roughly 400 genotyped donors. In the later analysis, no new phenotypic data were used to find candidate immune exposures; instead, reliance was placed on TCR beta sequences and their occurrence across donors. In addition to the first cohort of hundreds of subjects, a separate validation cohort of over 90 different subjects was used. The study used immunosequencing to profile the T cell repertoires of approximately 640 subjects and linked those repertoires to cytomegalovirus serostatus. Broad study findings and their caveats: In the study, around 150 TCR beta chains were listed as associated with cytomegalovirus. Compared with equally common non-associated chains, HLA-associated TCR beta chains in a later analysis were more clonally expanded and had lower generation probabilities. In vitro tests confirmed that three of the cytomegalovirus-associated TCR beta chains recognize cytomegalovirus antigens. A later genetic analysis associated a missense DCLRE1C variant with V-gene and J-gene trimming of TCR beta chains, and an independent cohort replicated the association. The presence/absence analyses assumed that sequencing depth was roughly uniform across donors, and that assumption may not be true. According to a later analysis, most CMV-associated TCR beta chains appeared to be HLA-restricted, and the HLA associations seemed to be driven largely by CMV exposure. Because counts were too low, some 17 rarely observed V segments, including chromosome 9 orphons, were left out of the earlier analysis of roughly 600 of the donors. Because HLA typing was unavailable for some donors at each locus, only the typed subset was used in association tests. The cohort was sequenced for TCR beta chains only, and without alpha or paired-chain data the features that could be detected were limited. A cluster of highly shared sequence variants was judged likely to represent a technical artifact of the sequencing pipeline. Across donors, most TCR sequences were observed very rarely, whereas some public TCRs were present in many individuals. Immune exposure information for the cohort was limited to CMV serostatus. A later analysis found that TCR association rates varied across HLA loci, with DRB1 alleles showing the most associated TCRs and HLA-C alleles the fewest. Linkage disequilibrium might explain the correlated functional status among segregating V segments, but an unknown experimental factor could not be excluded. A further reported finding was that TCR beta sequences accurately predicted the HLA-A and HLA-B alleles for most subjects in the first cohort. Several of the top co-occurrence clusters appeared to be linked to parvovirus B19, influenza, CMV and Epstein-Barr virus, according to a later analysis. The classifier was reported to diagnose cytomegalovirus status with high specificity and sensitivity in both the original cohort and the validation cohort. Assigning TCR associations to individual alleles was difficult when HLA alleles, especially DR and DQ, strongly co-occurred. Compared with the approximately 670-donor mean, donors in an Asian-associated ancestry cluster had fewer N-insertions in productive TCRs, according to a later genetic analysis. According to the authors, the approach could potentially be generalized to other disease states and immunological phenotypes. In an earlier analysis of 587 of the donors, most TCR beta V segments appeared in productive rearrangements about 90% or about 30% of the time, broadly matching IMGT annotations. At a false discovery rate of 0.05, a later analysis linked around 17,000 TCR beta sequences to specific HLA alleles.

The cohort consisted of hundreds of healthy bone marrow donors. At the time of sampling, every cohort member was nominally healthy, though immune exposures that went unrecorded were likely present. The donor tested CMV seronegative, placing the donor among the 352 seronegative members of the cohort. A peripheral blood sample was provided by each donor, and peripheral blood mononuclear cells were used for TCR beta sequencing. The Qiagen DNeasy Blood Extraction Kit was used to extract genomic DNA from the blood cell samples. The sequenced sample was PBMCs. The TCR was taken from a boy aged 2 to 9 in good health and CMV-seronegative.

The sequence in DNA is TGCGCCAGCAGCCAAGCGTGGGGGACAGGGGGGAGTGGCTACACCTTC. Protein translation: CASSQAWGTGGSGYTF. The chain joins TRBV4-1 to TRBJ1-2, with TRBD1 identical over 11 junction bases. Compared with germline, V lacks 1 base and J lacks 7 bases; bases without a gene match: 8. The CDR3, from cysteine to phenylalanine, totals 16 residues. The read is trimmed to its CDR3 DNA, 48 bases read in frame from base 1. CDR1 and CDR2 (MGHRA, YSYEKL) derive from the germline V gene.